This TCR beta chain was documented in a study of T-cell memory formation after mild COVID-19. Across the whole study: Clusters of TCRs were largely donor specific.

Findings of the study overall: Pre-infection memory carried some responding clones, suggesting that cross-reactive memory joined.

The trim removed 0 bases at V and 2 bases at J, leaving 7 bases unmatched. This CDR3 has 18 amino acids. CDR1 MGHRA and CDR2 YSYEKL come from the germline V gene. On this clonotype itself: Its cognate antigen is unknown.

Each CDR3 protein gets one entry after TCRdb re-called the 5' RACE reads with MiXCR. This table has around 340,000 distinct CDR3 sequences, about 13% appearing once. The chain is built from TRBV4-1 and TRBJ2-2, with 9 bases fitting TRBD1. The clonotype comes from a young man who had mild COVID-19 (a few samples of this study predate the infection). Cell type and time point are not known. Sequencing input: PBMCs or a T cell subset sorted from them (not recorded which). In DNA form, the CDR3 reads TGCGCCAGCAGCCAAGAATCGATACAGGGGGCTAACACCGGGGAGCTGTTTTTT. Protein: CASSQESIQGANTGELFF.